Included here is one T cell receptor beta chain sequence, with context. The antigen it binds to is not known. Base qualities are not at hand, and no much larger clone is one base apart. CDR1 and CDR2 (SNHLY, FYNNEI) derive from the germline V gene. Trimming costs V 7 bases and J 3 bases, and their ends lie 15 bases apart. From the cysteine up to the phenylalanine, the CDR3 has a length of 14 residues. The sequence is cut down to CDR3 DNA, 42 bases in frame from base 1. The immunoSEQ Assay, a bias-controlled multiplex PCR, was used to amplify TCRbeta CDR3 regions from genomic DNA. In the original analysis: Within the assay, amplification of reference gene primers was used to estimate how many nucleated cells each sample contained. Sequence reads were collapsed and filtered to measure the absolute abundance of every unique TCRbeta CDR3 rearrangement. For each sample, productive Simpson clonality was calculated as the square root of Simpson's diversity index over productive rearrangements. Sourced from immuneACCESS, this table was stored by TCRdb with only in-frame sequences that have V and J called. A share of the clones is absent; for the studies checked, an unresolved V gene accounts for under half, and the remainder has no known explanation. D and trimming were read from the DNA, whereas the V and J calls and clone size are those reported in that table. Across this sample there are 250,000 to 300,000 clones, with under 90% seen only once. The ten biggest clones cover 2% to 2.5% of the sample.

These data come from a study of blood T cell repertoires in COVID-19 (dated by TCRdb to the early 2020s). Context from the whole study: Samples from collaborators originated in the United States, Italy and Spain and spanned both the acute and convalescent phases of COVID-19. The material from the prospective study consisted of cDNA or gDNA derived from T cells, B-cell-depleted T cells, or PBMCs. Subjects who had been exposed to COVID-19, were actively infected with it, or had recovered from it provided the deeply sampled blood TCRbeta repertoires that made up the dataset. The repertoires were made available in a free public database intended to serve as a resource for research on the immune response to SARS-CoV-2. Samples were obtained from the ongoing ImmuneRACE study (first 160 participants) and from 1,200 or so subjects provided by 6 global collaborators. Sample metadata almost always included a de-identified subject ID, COVID-19 status, age in years and sex. Where available, HLA class I and class II types were taken from metadata supplied by the sample provider and were not determined by assay-based typing. Findings and caveats that apply to the study as a whole: The amount of clinical and demographic metadata varied by source and participant and was provided uncurated.

The collaborating institutions used their own protocols to collect whole blood in K2EDTA tubes. For TCRbeta analysis, collaborators shipped samples in one of three forms: frozen whole blood, isolated PBMCs, or DNA extracted from either of those sample types. The receptor comes from a man aged 45-65 years with acute or convalescent COVID-19. The sample was peripheral blood. The V and J genes are TRBV2 and TRBJ1-2; the D segment cannot be called with confidence. The CDR3 in this case is CASNRPGRYYGYTF. Here is the DNA: TGTGCCAGCAACCGTCCCGGGAGATACTATGGCTACACCTTC.